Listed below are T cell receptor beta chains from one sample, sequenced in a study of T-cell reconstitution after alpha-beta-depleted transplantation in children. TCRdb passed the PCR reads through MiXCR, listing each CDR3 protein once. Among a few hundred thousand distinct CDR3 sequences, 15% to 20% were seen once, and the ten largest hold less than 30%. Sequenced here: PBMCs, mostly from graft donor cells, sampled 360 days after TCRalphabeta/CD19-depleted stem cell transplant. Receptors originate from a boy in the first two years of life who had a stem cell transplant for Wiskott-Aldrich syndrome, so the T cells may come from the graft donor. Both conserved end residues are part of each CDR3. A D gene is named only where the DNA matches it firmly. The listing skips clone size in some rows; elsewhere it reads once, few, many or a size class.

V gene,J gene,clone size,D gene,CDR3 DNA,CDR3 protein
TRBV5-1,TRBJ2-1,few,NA,TGCGCCAGCAGCTTGGTGGCTCGTATTTCCTACAATGAGCAGTTCTTC,CASSLVARISYNEQFF
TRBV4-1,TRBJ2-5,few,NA,TGCGCCAGCAGCCAAGTCCGGCAGTTACAAGAGACCCAGTACTTC,CASSQVRQLQETQYF
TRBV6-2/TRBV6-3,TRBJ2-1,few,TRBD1,TGTGCCAGCAGTTACCTGGACAGGGGGTGGGAAAATGAGCAGTTCTTC,CASSYLDRGWENEQFF
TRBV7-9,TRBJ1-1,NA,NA,TGTGCCAGCAGCTTATTAAGGGTATCCACTGAAGCTTTCTTT,CASSLLRVSTEAFF
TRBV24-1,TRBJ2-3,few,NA,TGTGCCACCAATCGGGGGAACACAGATACGCAGTATTTT,CATNRGNTDTQYF
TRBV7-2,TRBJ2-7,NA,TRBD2,TGTGCCAGCAGCTCGCGTGCTAGCGGGACAGCGATCTACGAGCAGTACTTC,CASSSRASGTAIYEQYF
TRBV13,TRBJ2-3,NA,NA,TGTGCCAGCAGGAAGTTGGGCACAGATACGCAGTATTTT,CASRKLGTDTQYF
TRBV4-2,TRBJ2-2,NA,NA,TGTGCCAGCAGCCAAGACGCGGGGACCGGGGAGCTGTTTTTT,CASSQDAGTGELFF
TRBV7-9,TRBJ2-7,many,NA,TGTGCCAGCAGCTTGGGAGGGGGCGAGCAGTACTTC,CASSLGGGEQYF
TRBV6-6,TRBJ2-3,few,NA,TGTGCCAGCAGCGGACTGGGGGTAGATACGCAGTATTTT,CASSGLGVDTQYF
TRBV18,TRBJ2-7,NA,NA,TGTGCCAGCTCACCACTCGGGGCTCGGGACGAGCAGTACTTC,CASSPLGARDEQYF
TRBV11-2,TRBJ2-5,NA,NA,TGTGCCAGCGCGGGCATTAAAGAGACCCAGTACTTC,CASAGIKETQYF
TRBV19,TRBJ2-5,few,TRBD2,TGTGCCAGTAGAAATAGCGGGAGGGCGGAGACCCAGTACTTC,CASRNSGRAETQYF
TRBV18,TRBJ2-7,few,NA,TGTGCCAGCTCACCACGCCCTAGCTCTATTTACGAGCAGTACTTC,CASSPRPSSIYEQYF
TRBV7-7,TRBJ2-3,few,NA,TGTGCCAGCAGCTTACGTCCGGGGACAGATACGCAGTATTTT,CASSLRPGTDTQYF
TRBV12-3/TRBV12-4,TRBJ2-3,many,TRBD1,TGTGCCAGCGACTTGGGACAGGGCACAGATACGCAGTATTTT,CASDLGQGTDTQYF
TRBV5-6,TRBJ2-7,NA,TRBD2,TGTGCCAGCACCCCGGGACTAGTTCGCCACGAGCAGTACTTC,CASTPGLVRHEQYF
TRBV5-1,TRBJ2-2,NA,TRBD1,TGCGCCAGCAACACCGACAGGGAGGAGCTGTTTTTT,CASNTDREELFF
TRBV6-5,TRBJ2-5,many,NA,TGTGCCAGCAGTTTCAACAGGGAATCAGAGACCCAGTACTTC,CASSFNRESETQYF
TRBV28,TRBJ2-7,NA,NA,TGTGCCAGCAGTTTAGCCTATGGGGGGAAGACCTCCTACGAGCAGTACTTC,CASSLAYGGKTSYEQYF
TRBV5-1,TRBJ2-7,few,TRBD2,TGCGCCAGCAGACCGGGACTAGTGGACTACGAGCAGTACTTC,CASRPGLVDYEQYF
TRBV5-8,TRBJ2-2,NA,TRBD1,TGTGCCAGCAGCCTCAAGCCCAGGGGGCTCACCGGGGAGCTGTTTTTT,CASSLKPRGLTGELFF
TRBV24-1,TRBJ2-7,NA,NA,TGTGCCACCAGTGATCCTCTCGAGCAGTACTTC,CATSDPLEQYF
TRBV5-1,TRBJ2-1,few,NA,TGCGCCAGCAGCTTGGTGCCCCAGGTCAATGAGCAGTTCTTC,CASSLVPQVNEQFF
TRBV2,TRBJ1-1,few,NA,TGTGCCAGCAGTAGAGAACAGGGCACTGAAGCTTTCTTT,CASSREQGTEAFF
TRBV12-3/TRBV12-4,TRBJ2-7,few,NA,TGTGCCAGCCGCCACCCGAACTCCTACGAGCAGTACTTC,CASRHPNSYEQYF
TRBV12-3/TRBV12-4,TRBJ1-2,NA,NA,TGTGCCAGCAGTTTTCTTCCTGCCAAGGGAAGCTATGGCTACACCTTC,CASSFLPAKGSYGYTF
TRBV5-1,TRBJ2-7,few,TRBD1,TGCGCCAGCAGCTTGGTAGGGGGCAGGGGGCTTTACGAGCAGTACTTC,CASSLVGGRGLYEQYF
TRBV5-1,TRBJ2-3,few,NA,TGCGCCAGCAGCGCCGACAGGTTCCTCAGCACAGATACGCAGTATTTT,CASSADRFLSTDTQYF
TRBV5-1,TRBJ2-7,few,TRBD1,TGCGCCAGCAGCTTCCGGGACAGGGCACGCGAGCAGTACTTC,CASSFRDRAREQYF
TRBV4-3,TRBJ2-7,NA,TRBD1,TGCGCCAGCAGCCAAGCCAGGGGGCTCTACGAGCAGTACTTC,CASSQARGLYEQYF
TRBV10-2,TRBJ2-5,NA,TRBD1,TGCGCCAGCGGGACAGGGGGCAGGGAGACCCAGTACTTC,CASGTGGRETQYF
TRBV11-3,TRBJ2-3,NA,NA,TGTGCCAGCAGCTTAAGTCCACGACAGGTCACAGATACGCAGTATTTT,CASSLSPRQVTDTQYF
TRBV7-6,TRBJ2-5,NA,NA,TGTGCCAGCAGCCCACCCCCGTTTGAGACCCAGTACTTC,CASSPPPFETQYF
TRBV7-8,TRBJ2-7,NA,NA,TGTGCCAGCAGCTTGCGGCAGAACTACGAGCAGTACTTC,CASSLRQNYEQYF
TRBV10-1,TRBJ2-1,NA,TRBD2,TGCGCCAGCAGTGAGGGCGGGGGGGCGTTCAATGAGCAGTTCTTC,CASSEGGGAFNEQFF
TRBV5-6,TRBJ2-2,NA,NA,TGTGCCAGCAGCGGAGGGTTGGAGCTGTTTTTT,CASSGGLELFF
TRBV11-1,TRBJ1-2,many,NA,TGTGCCAGCAGCTTGGTAGGGAATGGCTACACCTTC,CASSLVGNGYTF